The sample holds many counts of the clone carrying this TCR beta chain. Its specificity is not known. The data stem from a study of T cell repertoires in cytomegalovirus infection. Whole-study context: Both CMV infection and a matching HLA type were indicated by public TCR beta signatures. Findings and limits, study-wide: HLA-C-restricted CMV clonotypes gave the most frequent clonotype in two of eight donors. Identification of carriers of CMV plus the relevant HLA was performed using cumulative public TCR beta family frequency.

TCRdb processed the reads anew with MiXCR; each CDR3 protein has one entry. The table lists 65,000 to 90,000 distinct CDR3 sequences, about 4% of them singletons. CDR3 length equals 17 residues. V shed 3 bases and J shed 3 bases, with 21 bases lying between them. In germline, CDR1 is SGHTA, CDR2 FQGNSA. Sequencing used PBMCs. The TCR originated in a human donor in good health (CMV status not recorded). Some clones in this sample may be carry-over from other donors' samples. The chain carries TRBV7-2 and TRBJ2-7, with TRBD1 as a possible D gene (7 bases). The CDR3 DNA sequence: TGTGCCAGCAGCTTGCCCAGCCTACAGGGGAGGAACTACGAGCAGTACTTC. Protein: CASSLPSLQGRNYEQYF.